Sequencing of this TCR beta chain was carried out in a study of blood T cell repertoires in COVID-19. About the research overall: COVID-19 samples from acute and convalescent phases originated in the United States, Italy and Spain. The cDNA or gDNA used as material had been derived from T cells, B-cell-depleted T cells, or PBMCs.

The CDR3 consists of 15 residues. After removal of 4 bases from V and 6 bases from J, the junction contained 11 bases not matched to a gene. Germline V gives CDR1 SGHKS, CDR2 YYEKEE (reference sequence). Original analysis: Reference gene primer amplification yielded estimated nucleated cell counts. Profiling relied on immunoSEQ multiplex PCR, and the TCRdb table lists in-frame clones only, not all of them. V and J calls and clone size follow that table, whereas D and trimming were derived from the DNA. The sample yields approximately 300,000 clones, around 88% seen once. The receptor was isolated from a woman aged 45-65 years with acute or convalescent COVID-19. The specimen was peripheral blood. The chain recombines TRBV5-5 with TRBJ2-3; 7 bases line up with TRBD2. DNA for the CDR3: TGTGCCAGCAGCCTCGGGACTACCGATTCGGATACGCAGTATTTT. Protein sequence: CASSLGTTDSDTQYF.